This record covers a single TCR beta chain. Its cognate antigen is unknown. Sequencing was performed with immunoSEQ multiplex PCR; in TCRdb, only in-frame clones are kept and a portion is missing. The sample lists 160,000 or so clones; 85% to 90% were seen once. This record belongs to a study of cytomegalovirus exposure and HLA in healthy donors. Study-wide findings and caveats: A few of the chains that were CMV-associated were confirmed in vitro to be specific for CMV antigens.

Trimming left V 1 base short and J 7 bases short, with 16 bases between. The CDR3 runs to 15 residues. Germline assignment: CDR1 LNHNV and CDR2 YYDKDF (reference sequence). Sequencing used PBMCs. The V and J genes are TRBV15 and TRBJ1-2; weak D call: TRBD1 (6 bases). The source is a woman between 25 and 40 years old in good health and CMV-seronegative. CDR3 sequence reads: CATSRGPGVAGGYTF. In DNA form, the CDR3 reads TGTGCCACCAGCAGAGGCCCAGGGGTCGCGGGTGGCTACACCTTC.